A single sample gave rise to the 13 T cell receptor beta chains below, sequenced in a study of T cell responses to AZD1222 COVID-19 vaccine. Only in-frame clones appear in the TCRdb table, and some are missing; sequencing was by immunoSEQ multiplex PCR. The sample includes about 130,000 clones, 90% to 95% seen only once; the top ten take under 4%. This sample comprised peripheral blood, obtained on day 0 of AZD1222 vaccination. Receptor source: an adult in good health.

V and J are TRBV7-9 and TRBJ1-2, with D possibly matching TRBD1 (6 bases). Trimming cost V 1 base and J 2 bases, with 11 bases left between them. CDR1 is SEHNR and CDR2 is FQNEAQ in the germline V gene (reference sequence). The CDR3 extends over 15 amino acids. CDR3 residues: CASSLGRGRNYGYTF. In DNA, the CDR3 is TGTGCCAGCAGCTTAGGCAGGGGACGAAACTATGGCTACACCTTC.

The CDR3 DNA sequence: TGCGCCAGCAGGTGGGACATGAACACTGAAGCTTTCTTT. This encodes CASRWDMNTEAFF. The chain is built from TRBV5-1 and TRBJ1-1, with D tentatively TRBD1 (6 bases). Trimming stripped 5 bases from V and 0 bases from J, with 8 bases between. The V gene's germline CDR1 is SGHRS and CDR2 YFSETQ. The CDR3 loop spans 13 amino acids.

CDR3 sequence reads: CASSVTDNSPLHF. CDR3 nucleotide sequence: TGTGCCAGCAGCGTTACGGACAATTCACCCCTCCACTTT. V usage is TRBV6-2 or TRBV6-3 and J usage is TRBJ1-6; no clear D gene. Germline CDR1 MNHEY, CDR2 SVGEGT. The CDR3 runs to 13 residues. V lost 6 bases, J lost 7 bases, and 10 bases lay in between.

The V call is TRBV7-9, the J call TRBJ2-5; TRBD2 might be the D (5 bases). V lost 4 bases and J 1 base, leaving 7 bases between the germline ends. This CDR3 is built from 13 residues. Germline V lookup: CDR1 SEHNR, CDR2 FQNEAQ (reference sequence). CDR3 in amino acids: CASSSRGQETQYF. For the CDR3, the DNA is TGTGCCAGCAGCTCCCGGGGCCAAGAGACCCAGTACTTC.

The chain carries TRBV7-9 and TRBJ2-5; D is unclear. There are 11 residues in the CDR3. With 5 bases removed from V and 4 bases from J, the gap between germline ends came to 5 bases. Looked up from germline, CDR1 is SEHNR and CDR2 is FQNEAQ (reference sequence). CDR3 nucleotide sequence: TGTGCCAGCAGCCTACTAGAGACCCAGTACTTC. Its protein product is CASSLLETQYF.

This chain uses TRBV11-2 with TRBJ2-1, with D tentatively TRBD2 (6 bases). Germline V gives CDR1 SGHAT, CDR2 FQNNGV. The CDR3 has 17 amino acids. V was cut by 2 bases and J by 6 bases, with 20 bases left in between. The CDR3 nucleotides are TGTGCCAGCAGCTTACCTTACCCCGGGACTCACGGCAATGAGCAGTTCTTC. This gives the protein CASSLPYPGTHGNEQFF.

The chain links TRBV6-2 or TRBV6-3 to TRBJ1-5; TRBD1 might be the D (5 bases). Deletions cut 5 bases from V and 2 bases from J, with 13 bases between. CDR1 and CDR2 (germline): MNHEY, SVGEGT. The CDR3 runs to 15 residues. CDR3: CASSSRGYGNQPQHF. As DNA, the CDR3 is TGTGCCAGCAGTAGCCGGGGCTATGGCAATCAGCCCCAGCATTTT.

The chain joins TRBV2 to TRBJ1-4; D not resolved. The germline gives CDR1 SNHLY, CDR2 FYNNEI. CDR3 length: 11 amino acids. Trimming shortened V by 4 bases and J by 5 bases, and 2 bases separated the two germline ends. CDR3 sequence: CASSANEKLFF. The CDR3 DNA sequence: TGTGCCAGCAGTGCGAATGAAAAACTGTTTTTT.

The CDR3 here is CSITGATNEKLFF. The CDR3 DNA reads TGCAGCATCACAGGCGCAACTAATGAAAAACTGTTTTTT. This chain uses TRBV29-1 with TRBJ1-4, with D possibly being TRBD1 (5 bases). This CDR3 comprises 13 residues. With 8 bases removed from V and 0 bases from J, the gap between germline ends came to 10 bases. Per the germline V gene, CDR1 is SQVTM and CDR2 is ANQGSEA. The whole variable domain, remainder taken from reference TRBV29-1 and TRBJ1-4, is SAVISQKPSRDICQRGTSLTIQCQVDSQVTMMFWYRQQPGQSLTLIATANQGSEATYESGFVIDKFPISRPNLTFSTLTVSNMSPEDSSIYLCSITGATNEKLFFGSGTQLSVL.

This clone occurred once. The rearrangement links TRBV18 to TRBJ1-1; D not resolved. The V end lost 5 bases, the J end lost 1 base, and 14 bases lay between the germline ends. This CDR3 contains 15 residues. The germline CDR1 and CDR2 sequences are KGHSH and LQKENI. The CDR3 DNA is TGTGCCAGCTCAGCGGACCTAATCCAGAACACTGAAGCTTTCTTT. Translated: CASSADLIQNTEAFF.

The chain recombines TRBV28 with TRBJ1-2; 8 bases map to TRBD1. The CDR3 runs to 17 residues. Germline lookup yields CDR1 MDHEN and CDR2 SYDVKM. The V and J ends lost 3 bases and 4 bases, in that order; junction bases with no gene match: 13. CDR3: CASSLGGWTGKPYGYTF. In nucleotides, the CDR3 is TGTGCCAGCAGTTTGGGGGGTTGGACAGGGAAGCCCTATGGCTACACCTTC.

The J gene is TRBJ2-1, the V gene TRBV24-1, with TRBD2 matching over 10 bases. With V trimmed by 7 bases and J by 10 bases, 12 bases remained unmatched. The CDR3 totals 15 residues. The germline V gene has CDR1 KGHDR and CDR2 SFDVKD. The CDR3 DNA follows: TGTGCCACCAGCCAAGGCTCTAGCGGGAGAAGCGAGCAGTTCTTC. This encodes CATSQGSSGRSEQFF.

The chain employs TRBV13 and TRBJ2-7; D is perhaps TRBD2 (5 bases). The CDR3 is 13 residues long. V dropped 7 bases and J dropped 5 bases, with 15 bases sitting between them. Germline V CDR1 and CDR2: PRHDT, FYEKMQ (reference sequence). CDR3 region: CASTSGVSNEQYF. The DNA for the CDR3 is TGTGCCAGCACCTCCGGGGTGTCTAACGAGCAGTACTTC.